One sample yielded the 9 T cell receptor beta chains listed below, sequenced in a study of blood T cells in healthy people across ages. Primers used in a second PCR of about 6 to 11 cycles were a sample-barcoded 5' primer and a J-beta primer mix. MiXCR was run by TCRdb on the 5' RACE reads, yielding one entry per CDR3 protein. The sample contains some 640,000 distinct CDR3 sequences, around 31% of which appear only once. Input material: blood. The receptor source for this set is a woman of 80 years or more in good health.

CDR3 nucleotide sequence: TGTGCCATCAGTGAAGGTAGCGGGGCCATCTCCTGCGGGCAGTACTTC. It translates to CAISEGSGAISCGQYF. The genes are TRBV10-3 and TRBJ2-5; 8 positions match TRBD2. Germline CDR1 ENHRY, CDR2 SYGVKD. CDR3 length equals 16 residues. V shed 3 bases, J shed 11 bases, and the junction held 17 bases outside the gene matches.

This clonotype was seen many times. The chain joins TRBV6-1 to TRBJ2-3; 7 positions agree with TRBD2. This CDR3 contains 14 residues. Germline loops: CDR1 MNHNS, CDR2 SASEGT. The ends lost 7 bases at V and 5 bases at J; junction bases unmatched: 9. This chain's CDR3 is CASIVGGVEDTQYF. CDR3 DNA sequence: TGTGCCAGCATCGTTGGGGGGGTAGAAGATACGCAGTATTTT.

This clonotype showed up many times. One end of the junction fails to match germline, which may point to a read error. The chain joins TRBV5-1 to TRBJ1-2; D gene unclear. The CDR3 has 13 residues. Germline lookup yields CDR1 SGHRS and CDR2 YFSETQ. The CDR3 DNA reads as TGCGCCAACAGCTCGGAGGCATCTTATGGCTACACCTTC. Its protein product is CANSSEASYGYTF.

V is TRBV6-1 and J is TRBJ2-1; the D gene is possibly TRBD2 (5 bases). The CDR3 spans 13 residues. The V end was cut by 8 bases, the J end by 7 bases, with 15 bases between. Per germline, CDR1 MNHNS and CDR2 SASEGT. Here the CDR3 reads CASAELLVNEQFF. The CDR3 DNA sequence: TGTGCCAGCGCCGAACTACTAGTGAATGAGCAGTTCTTC.

As to this clonotype: This may stem from a read error, because a much larger clone lies one nucleotide away. The J gene is TRBJ1-6, the V gene TRBV20-1, with TRBD1 matching 9 bases. Per germline, CDR1 DFQATT and CDR2 SNEGSKA (reference sequence). This CDR3 has 16 residues. The CDR3 loop is CSARDHRTGDNLPLHF. The CDR3 DNA is TGCAGTGCTAGAGACCACCGGACAGGGGATAATTTACCCCTCCACTTT.

The V call is TRBV27, the J call TRBJ1-1, with TRBD1 as a possible D gene (6 bases). The CDR3 is 15 residues long. The V gene's germline CDR1 is MNHEY and CDR2 SMNVEV (reference sequence). With 8 bases removed from V and 5 bases from J, the gap between germline ends came to 21 bases. CDR3 DNA: TGTGCCAGCTCTACCGGAGGGGGGAGGAAAACTGAAGCTTTCTTT. Residues: CASSTGGGRKTEAFF.

This clonotype was detected many times. The V gene is TRBV5-1, the J gene TRBJ2-3, with 7 bases aligning to TRBD2. Germline assignment: CDR1 SGHRS and CDR2 YFSETQ. The CDR3 sequence is 15 residues long. V lost 4 bases and J lost 2; bases outside the gene matches: 7. The DNA of the CDR3 is TGCGCCAGCAGCGGGCGGGGGTTGAACACAGATACGCAGTATTTT. Protein sequence: CASSGRGLNTDTQYF.

A few counts support this clonotype. The genes are TRBV5-1 and TRBJ1-6; D might be TRBD1 (5 bases). CDR3 length: 15 residues. Trimming pared 0 bases from V and 10 bases from J, leaving 14 bases between. From germline, CDR1 is SGHRS and CDR2 YFSETQ. The CDR3 here is CASSLAGRERSPLHF. For the CDR3, the DNA is TGCGCCAGCAGCTTGGCCGGCAGGGAACGCTCACCCCTCCACTTT.

This clonotype was detected ten times or more. The rearrangement uses TRBV9 and TRBJ2-3; D is unresolved. V lost 1 base and J lost 0, with 12 bases in between. The CDR3 is 16 amino acids. The germline V gene has CDR1 SGDLS and CDR2 YYNGEE. CDR3 sequence reads: CASSVIPSSSTDTQYF. The CDR3 nucleotides read TGTGCCAGCAGCGTAATCCCTAGTTCTAGCACAGATACGCAGTATTTT.